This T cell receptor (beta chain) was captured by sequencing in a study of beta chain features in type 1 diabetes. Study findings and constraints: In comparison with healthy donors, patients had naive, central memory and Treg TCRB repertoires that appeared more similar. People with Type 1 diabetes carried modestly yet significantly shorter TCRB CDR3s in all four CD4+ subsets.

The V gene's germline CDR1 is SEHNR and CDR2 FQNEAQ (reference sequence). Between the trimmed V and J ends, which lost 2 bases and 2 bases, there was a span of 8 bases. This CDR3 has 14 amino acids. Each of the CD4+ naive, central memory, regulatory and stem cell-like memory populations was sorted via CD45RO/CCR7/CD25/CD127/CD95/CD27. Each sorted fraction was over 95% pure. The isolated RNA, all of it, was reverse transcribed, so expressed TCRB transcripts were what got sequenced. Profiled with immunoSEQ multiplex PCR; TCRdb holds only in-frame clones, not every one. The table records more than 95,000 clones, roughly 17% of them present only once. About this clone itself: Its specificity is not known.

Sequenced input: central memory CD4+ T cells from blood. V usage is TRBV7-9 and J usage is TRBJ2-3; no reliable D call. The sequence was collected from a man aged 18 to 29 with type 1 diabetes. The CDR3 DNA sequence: TGTGCCAGCAGCTTAACATCCTACACAGATACGCAGTATTTT. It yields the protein CASSLTSYTDTQYF. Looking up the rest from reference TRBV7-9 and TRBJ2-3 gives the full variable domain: DTGVSQNPRHKITKRGQNVTFRCDPISEHNRLYWYRQTLGQGPEFLTYFQNEAQLEKSRLLSDRFSAERPKGSFSTLEIQRTEQGDSAMYLCASSLTSYTDTQYFGPGTRLTVL.